The present T cell receptor beta chain was sequenced within a study of T cells in Graves' hyperthyroidism and ophthalmopathy. General study findings and limits: Ophthalmopathy, which appeared later, was predicted by the model a median around 6.9 months before onset.

Germline V gene data show CDR1 as SGHVS and CDR2 as FQNEAQ. Trimming removed 6 bases from V and 0 bases from J, with 15 bases in between. The CDR3 length is 16 residues. This clonotype showed up many times. Its matching antigen is unknown. The investigators amplified TCR beta CDR3 regions from RNA transcripts. The TCR CDR3 first-round RT-PCR relied on the HTBI primer set. TCRdb fed the multiplex PCR reads into MiXCR, producing one record per CDR3 protein. The table has around 450,000 distinct CDR3 sequences, roughly 13% seen once. This TCR was sampled from a woman younger than 30 with Graves' hyperthyroidism. This chain links TRBV7-8 with TRBJ1-5, with D possibly being TRBD1 (5 bases). The sample comprised blood. The CDR3 nucleotides read TGTGCCAGCAGTCAGCGTCGGGGCCTTAGCAATCAGCCCCAGCATTTT. As protein: CASSQRRGLSNQPQHF.